These 30 T cell receptor beta chains came from one sample sequenced in a study of control samples from healthy donors and cancer patients. Only in-frame clones appear in the TCRdb table, and some are missing; sequencing was by immunoSEQ multiplex PCR. Among 18,000 or so clones, around 83% were seen once, and the ten largest hold more than 9%. The material sequenced was PBMCs. The receptors shown here come from a woman aged 65 to 85 with colorectal cancer.

The CDR3, as DNA: TGCGCCAGCAGGGCGGGAGACTGGAATGAGCAGTTCTTC. This encodes CASRAGDWNEQFF. The chain combines TRBV5-1 with TRBJ2-1; 7 nucleotides agree with TRBD2. The CDR3 totals 13 residues. The germline gives CDR1 SGHRS, CDR2 YFSETQ. The ends lost 5 bases at V and 7 bases at J; junction bases unmatched: 6.

The genes are TRBV20-1 and TRBJ2-3; D perhaps matches TRBD2 (5 bases). Germline V gene lookup returns CDR1 DFQATT and CDR2 SNEGSKA (reference sequence). This CDR3 comprises 11 residues. CDR3 bases: TGCAGCCGGGGAGACACAGATACGCAGTATTTT. Encoded protein: CSRGDTDTQYF.

The genes are TRBV7-2 and TRBJ2-3, with D perhaps matching TRBD1 (6 bases). The germline V gene has CDR1 SGHTA and CDR2 FQGNSA. Trimming shortened V by 1 base and J by 4 bases, and 12 bases separated the two germline ends. The CDR3 covers 15 residues. The CDR3 region is CASSLVNRAPDTQYF. In DNA, the CDR3 is TGTGCCAGCAGCTTAGTGAACAGGGCCCCAGATACGCAGTATTTT.

The chain combines TRBV27 with TRBJ2-3, with 8 bases that match TRBD2. Germline V gives CDR1 MNHEY, CDR2 SMNVEV (reference sequence). With 3 bases clipped from V and 5 bases from J, the junction kept 4 bases outside the gene matches. The CDR3 covers 14 residues. The CDR3 nucleotides read TGTGCCAGCAGTTTCCGTAGCGGGGTAGATACGCAGTATTTT. Amino acid sequence: CASSFRSGVDTQYF.

This clone was detected only once. This chain connects TRBV2 to TRBJ1-2; D not certain. This CDR3 spans 14 amino acids. Germline CDR1 reads SNHLY; CDR2 reads FYNNEI. The V end lost 1 base, the J end lost 3 bases, and 9 bases lay between the germline ends. In DNA, the CDR3 is TGTGCCAGCAGTGAAGATCCGGATTACTATGGCTACACCTTC. Translating gives CASSEDPDYYGYTF.

The table lists this clone with a count of one. CDR3 sequence (DNA): TGTGCCAGCACTGGCGGGGGGGCCGATACGCAGTATTTT. This translates into CASTGGGADTQYF. V usage is TRBV12-3 or TRBV12-4 and J usage is TRBJ2-3; 9 bases agree with TRBD2. With 7 bases clipped from V and 6 bases from J, the junction kept 5 bases outside the gene matches. This CDR3 spans 13 amino acids.

The rearrangement links TRBV7-2 to TRBJ2-3, with D perhaps matching TRBD1 (8 bases). CDR1 is SGHTA and CDR2 is FQGNSA in the germline V gene. The CDR3 loop spans 15 amino acids. The V and J ends lost 2 bases and 6 bases respectively, with 15 bases between them. The CDR3 loop reads CASSLQGAGGDTQYF. The DNA of the CDR3 is TGTGCCAGCAGCTTACAGGGGGCCGGGGGGGATACGCAGTATTTT.

The genes are TRBV11-2 and TRBJ2-1; D may be TRBD1 (6 bases). CDR3 length equals 13 residues. CDR1 is SGHAT, CDR2 FQNNGV, per germline. Trimming removed 5 bases at V and 3 bases at J, with 8 bases between. In nucleotides, the CDR3 is TGTGCCAGCAGCCAACAGGGCTACAATGAGCAGTTCTTC. Protein sequence: CASSQQGYNEQFF. Complete variable domain (other parts from reference TRBV11-2 and TRBJ2-1): EAGVAQSPRYKIIEKRQSVAFWCNPISGHATLYWYQQILGQGPKLLIQFQNNGVVDDSQLPKDRFSAERLKGVDSTLKIQPAKLEDSAVYLCASSQQGYNEQFFGPGTRLTVL.

CDR3 amino acids: CASSSGTGITGELFF. Here the CDR3 DNA reads TGTGCCAGCAGCTCCGGGACAGGGATCACCGGGGAGCTGTTTTTT. The rearrangement joins TRBV11-3 to TRBJ2-2; 9 bases map to TRBD1. This CDR3 spans 15 amino acids. In germline, CDR1 is SGHNT, CDR2 YENEEA. Losses at the gene ends were 4 bases for V and 4 bases for J; bases not matched to a gene: 4. Based on the CDR3 plus reference TRBV11-3 and TRBJ2-2, the full variable domain is EAGVVQSPRYKIIEKKQPVAFWCNPISGHNTLYWYLQNLGQGPELLIRYENEEAVDDSQLPKDRFSAERLKGVDSTLKIQPAELGDSAVYLCASSSGTGITGELFFGEGSRLTVL.

This clone has only one observation. The chain uses TRBV4-1 and TRBJ2-7, with 8 bases fitting TRBD1. Germline CDR1 is MGHRA and CDR2 is YSYEKL. This CDR3 has 18 residues. With 2 bases clipped from V and 3 bases from J, the junction kept 15 bases outside the gene matches. The CDR3 loop is CASSQNRFGQGAGYEQYF. For the CDR3, the DNA is TGCGCCAGCAGCCAAAACCGTTTCGGACAGGGAGCGGGCTACGAGCAGTACTTC.

V gene TRBV6-5 combines with J gene TRBJ1-3; TRBD1 matches at 7 bases. J gave up 7 bases and V 6 bases, and 9 bases lay outside the gene matches. Germline CDR1 and CDR2: MNHEY and SVGAGI. The CDR3 is made up of 14 amino acids. Written as DNA, the CDR3 is TGTGCCAGCAGCCGGGACAGCCATACCAACACCATATATTTT. Translating gives CASSRDSHTNTIYF.

The chain uses TRBV7-9 and TRBJ1-1; TRBD1 matches at 7 bases. Germline V gene data show CDR1 as SEHNR and CDR2 as FQNEAQ (reference sequence). This CDR3 has 14 residues. The J segment lost 1 base and the V segment lost 5 bases, leaving 4 bases of the junction unmatched. DNA for the CDR3: TGTGCCAGCAGCGCCGGACAGGAGAACACTGAAGCTTTCTTT. This translates into CASSAGQENTEAFF.

The gene calls are TRBV30 and TRBJ1-3; TRBD1 is a possible D gene (5 bases). The CDR3 runs 15 residues. Germline CDR1 GTSNPN, CDR2 SVGIG (reference sequence). Trimming removed 0 bases at V and 0 bases at J, with 9 bases between. Here the CDR3 DNA reads TGTGCCTGGAGTGTAGGGGAACCCTCTGGAAACACCATATATTTT. Encoded protein: CAWSVGEPSGNTIYF.

V gene TRBV7-3 combines with J gene TRBJ2-3; 7 nucleotides line up with TRBD1. CDR1 and CDR2 (germline): SGHTA, FQGTGA. The length of the CDR3 is 15 residues. V shed 2 bases, J shed 0 bases, and the junction held 2 bases outside the gene matches. This chain's CDR3 is CASSLVGGSTDTQYF. CDR3 DNA: TGTGCCAGCAGCTTAGTAGGGGGCAGCACAGATACGCAGTATTTT.

This chain connects TRBV4-1 to TRBJ2-2; the D gene is possibly TRBD2 (6 bases). The CDR3 loop spans 17 amino acids. Trimming took 0 bases from V and 5 from J, leaving 16 bases between them. Germline loops: CDR1 MGHRA, CDR2 YSYEKL. The chain's CDR3 is CASSQEGGEWVTGELFF. CDR3 DNA sequence: TGCGCCAGCAGCCAAGAGGGCGGGGAGTGGGTTACCGGGGAGCTGTTTTTT.

V and J are TRBV6-6 and TRBJ2-7, with TRBD2 as a possible D gene (6 bases). Trimming pared 6 bases from V and 4 bases from J, leaving 13 bases between. CDR1 and CDR2 from the germline V gene are MNHNY and SVGAGI (reference sequence). The CDR3 has 13 amino acids. The CDR3: CASSPTGLYEQYF. The CDR3, as DNA: TGTGCCAGCAGCCCCACGGGACTTTACGAGCAGTACTTC.

The V gene is TRBV5-1, the J gene TRBJ2-5; no definite D call. CDR3 length equals 13 residues. Germline CDR1 and CDR2: SGHRS and YFSETQ. V was shortened by 4 bases and J by 5 bases, with 12 bases between the two germline ends. The CDR3 region is CASSLIARETQYF. The CDR3 DNA sequence: TGCGCCAGCAGCCTGATAGCCCGGGAGACCCAGTACTTC.

The V and J genes are TRBV18 and TRBJ1-3, with D hard to call. From germline, CDR1 is KGHSH and CDR2 LQKENI. Deletions cut 2 bases from V and 0 bases from J, with 8 bases between. CDR3 length equals 15 residues. CDR3 in DNA: TGTGCCAGCTCACCAAAACAGAGCTCTGGAAACACCATATATTTT. It yields the protein CASSPKQSSGNTIYF.

This clone was observed once. J is TRBJ2-1 and V is TRBV6-2 or TRBV6-3, with 8 bases matching TRBD1. Germline V gene data show CDR1 as MNHEY and CDR2 as SVGEGT. The CDR3 totals 15 residues. J gave up 7 bases and V 6 bases, and 11 bases lay outside the gene matches. CDR3 sequence: CASSLDRVKRNEQFF. Here the CDR3 DNA reads TGTGCCAGCAGCTTGGACAGGGTAAAACGGAATGAGCAGTTCTTC.

This chain uses TRBV9 with TRBJ2-2; D is undetermined. Germline V gene data show CDR1 as SGDLS and CDR2 as YYNGEE. Trimming pared 4 bases from V and 4 bases from J, leaving 11 bases between. CDR3 length equals 14 residues. The CDR3 coding sequence is TGTGCCAGCAGCCCACCGGGTGCCACCGGGGAGCTGTTTTTT. As protein: CASSPPGATGELFF. Full variable domain (rest looked up from reference TRBV9 and TRBJ2-2): DSGVTQTPKHLITATGQRVTLRCSPRSGDLSVYWYQQSLDQGLQFLIQYYNGEERAKGNILERFSAQQFPDLHSELNLSSLELGDSALYFCASSPPGATGELFFGEGSRLTVL.

The chain recombines TRBV7-3 with TRBJ2-3, with 10 bases lining up with TRBD2. Losses at the gene ends were 5 bases for V and 5 bases for J; bases not matched to a gene: 7. Germline loops: CDR1 SGHTA, CDR2 FQGTGA. This CDR3 comprises 15 residues. DNA of the CDR3: TGTGCCAGCAGCCCGCTAGCGGGGGCGGGAGATACGCAGTATTTT. Translating gives CASSPLAGAGDTQYF.

The rearrangement uses TRBV4-3 and TRBJ1-1; 10 nucleotides line up with TRBD1. CDR3 length: 14 residues. With V trimmed by 4 bases and J by 5 bases, 4 bases remained unmatched. Germline-derived CDR1 and CDR2 are LGHNA and YSLEER. CDR3 sequence reads: CASSPDRGWTEAFF. CDR3 DNA: TGCGCCAGCAGCCCGGACAGGGGGTGGACTGAAGCTTTCTTT.

This clone was seen only a few times. The rearrangement links TRBV19 to TRBJ2-5, with TRBD1 identical over 8 bases. Trimming removed 11 bases from V and 4 bases from J; junction bases left unmatched: 12. Germline lookup yields CDR1 LNHDA and CDR2 SQIVND (reference sequence). This CDR3 contains 14 residues. Here the CDR3 DNA reads TGTGCCCCCCGGCCGACAGGGGATCTAGAGACCCAGTACTTC. It encodes CAPRPTGDLETQYF.

V usage is TRBV4-2 and J usage is TRBJ2-7; D is ambiguous. The CDR3 length is 13 residues. Germline CDR1 is LGHNA and CDR2 is YNFKEQ. V was trimmed by 2 bases and J by 1 base, leaving 6 bases between them. The CDR3 coding sequence is TGTGCCAGCAGCCAAACTCAATCCTACGAGCAGTACTTC. It is translated as CASSQTQSYEQYF.

The J gene is TRBJ1-2, the V gene TRBV6-5; 8 positions agree with TRBD1. This CDR3 region has 12 residues. CDR1 and CDR2 (germline): MNHEY, SVGAGI. V lost 4 bases to trimming and J lost 8 bases; unmatched junction nucleotides: 3. CDR3 residues: CASSWGQEGYTF. The CDR3 region has the DNA TGTGCCAGCAGTTGGGGACAGGAAGGCTACACCTTC.

The chain couples TRBV4-1 to TRBJ2-7; 10 nucleotides agree with TRBD2. V lost 5 bases, J lost 0 bases, and 1 base stayed unmatched. Germline V CDR1 and CDR2: MGHRA, YSYEKL. There are 14 residues in the CDR3. CDR3 in DNA: TGCGCCAGCAGCGAGCGGGAGGGCTCCTACGAGCAGTACTTC. This gives the protein CASSEREGSYEQYF.

The chain carries TRBV5-1 and TRBJ2-1, with 10 bases fitting TRBD2. V trimming: 5 bases; J trimming: 2 bases; junction bases outside the gene matches: 4. From germline, CDR1 is SGHRS and CDR2 YFSETQ. The CDR3 loop spans 15 amino acids. CDR3 region: CASRPGTSAYNEQFF. In DNA form, the CDR3 reads TGCGCCAGCAGGCCCGGGACTAGCGCCTACAATGAGCAGTTCTTC.

This clone has a handful of counts. The CDR3 DNA is TGTGCCAGCAGCCCAATGACAGCGTTGAATGAAAAACTGTTTTTT. Translated, it gives CASSPMTALNEKLFF. V usage is TRBV7-8 and J usage is TRBJ1-4; D may be TRBD1 (5 bases). V was pared by 5 bases and J by 5 bases, with 15 bases between. This CDR3 has 15 amino acids. The germline gives CDR1 SGHVS, CDR2 FQNEAQ. The entire variable domain, with the rest obtained from reference TRBV7-8 and TRBJ1-4, is as follows: GAGVSQSPRYKVAKRGQDVALRCDPISGHVSLFWYQQALGQGPEFLTYFQNEAQLDKSGLPSDRFFAERPEGSVSTLKIQRTQQEDSAVYLCASSPMTALNEKLFFGSGTQLSVL.

The rearrangement links TRBV3-1 (or the pseudogene TRBV3-2) to TRBJ2-1, with 9 bases that match TRBD2. This CDR3 contains 14 residues. V shed 4 bases, J shed 7 bases, and the junction held 5 bases outside the gene matches. Per germline, CDR1 LGHDT and CDR2 YNNKEL (reference sequence). The DNA for the CDR3 is TGTGCCAGCAGCCCCGGACTAGCGCGAAATGAGCAGTTCTTC. Translating it yields CASSPGLARNEQFF.

The genes are TRBV27 and TRBJ1-2; no firm D call. V was trimmed by 2 bases and J by 4 bases, leaving 11 bases between them. Germline V lookup: CDR1 MNHEY, CDR2 SMNVEV (reference sequence). The CDR3 spans 14 residues. CDR3 region: CASSLRRMSYGYTF. The DNA for the CDR3 is TGTGCCAGCAGTTTACGCAGGATGTCCTATGGCTACACCTTC.